These 9 T cell receptor beta chains share one sample of origin, sequenced in a study of CD8+ T cells in alopecia areata. Sequencing templates came from extracted RNA that was reverse transcribed into cDNA. This table comes from immunoSEQ multiplex PCR, and its TCRdb copy is limited to in-frame clones, with some not included. Of roughly 46,000 clones listed, around three fifths were seen once; the top ten hold roughly 22%. The treatment denotes: oral pan-JAK inhibitor, 5-10 mg twice daily. The sequences come from CD8+ T cells sorted from blood, collected at week 4, from a patient treated with tofacitinib. The receptor set was obtained from a human donor with alopecia areata.

This clone was seen a single time. The chain links TRBV18 to TRBJ2-1; TRBD1 agrees at 8 bases. The germline V gene has CDR1 KGHSH and CDR2 LQKENI. The CDR3 consists of 16 residues. Trimming at V came to 3 bases and at J to 1 base, leaving 5 bases not matched to a gene. Here the CDR3 DNA reads TGTGCCAGCTCACCTTACCGGGACAGGTCCTACAATGAGCAGTTCTTC. It is translated as CASSPYRDRSYNEQFF.

The rearrangement uses TRBV30 and TRBJ2-1, with D unclear. V was trimmed by 3 bases and J by 5 bases, leaving 11 bases between them. The germline V gene encodes CDR1 GTSNPN and CDR2 SVGIG (reference sequence). The CDR3 contains 13 residues. The CDR3 sequence is CAWSQGFNNEQFF. The CDR3 DNA reads TGTGCCTGGAGCCAAGGGTTCAACAATGAGCAGTTCTTC.

This clone was observed a few times. The gene calls are TRBV6-4 and TRBJ2-3; D call uncertain. In germline, CDR1 is MRHNA, CDR2 SNTAGT. This CDR3 comprises 13 residues. V lost 4 bases and J 0 bases, leaving 5 bases between the germline ends. Here the CDR3 reads CASSVTSTDTQYF. CDR3 sequence (DNA): TGTGCCAGCAGTGTAACTAGCACAGATACGCAGTATTTT.

The genes are TRBV19 and TRBJ1-2, with 9 bases that match TRBD1. The CDR3 has 14 amino acids. From germline, CDR1 is LNHDA and CDR2 SQIVND (reference sequence). V shed 10 bases and J 4 bases; nucleotides not matched to a gene: 10. This CDR3 is CATEIGQGRYGYTF. The CDR3 DNA reads TGTGCCACCGAAATCGGACAGGGGCGCTATGGCTACACCTTC. Full variable domain (outside the CDR3, taken from reference TRBV19 and TRBJ1-2): DGGITQSPKYLFRKEGQNVTLSCEQNLNHDAMYWYRQDPGQGLRLIYYSQIVNDFQKGDIAEGYSVSREKKESFPLTVTSAQKNPTAFYLCATEIGQGRYGYTFGSGTRLTVV.

V usage is TRBV7-2 and J usage is TRBJ2-1, with D perhaps assigned TRBD1 or TRBD2 (6 bases each). Trimming removed 0 bases from V and 6 bases from J, with 12 bases in between. Germline CDR1 is SGHTA and CDR2 is FQGNSA. The CDR3 has 15 residues. CDR3 DNA: TGTGCCAGCAGCTTAGCAGGAGGGGGATTCAATGAGCAGTTCTTC. Residues: CASSLAGGGFNEQFF.

This clone was seen more than once but under ten times. The chain links TRBV27 to TRBJ2-6, with D unclear. Trimming shortened V by 3 bases and J by 0 bases, and 3 bases separated the two germline ends. This CDR3 region has 14 residues. Looked up from germline, CDR1 is MNHEY and CDR2 is SMNVEV (reference sequence). CDR3 nucleotides: TGTGCCAGCAGTTTTGTCTCTGGGGCCAACGTCCTGACTTTC. Translating gives CASSFVSGANVLTF.

The chain recombines TRBV29-1 with TRBJ2-3; D is undetermined. The germline gives CDR1 SQVTM, CDR2 ANQGSEA. V lost 0 bases, J lost 2 bases, and 3 bases lay in between. The length of the CDR3 is 12 residues. CDR3 protein: CSVEDLTDTQYF. The CDR3 DNA follows: TGCAGCGTTGAAGATCTCACAGATACGCAGTATTTT.

The chain employs TRBV30 and TRBJ1-2; maybe TRBD1 (6 bases). Trimming shortened V by 6 bases and J by 7 bases, and 18 bases separated the two germline ends. CDR3 length: 13 amino acids. Germline V gene data show CDR1 as GTSNPN and CDR2 as SVGIG (reference sequence). Here the CDR3 DNA reads TGTGCCTGCAGCGGACAGTGGGGGCCTGGCTACACCTTC. This codes for CACSGQWGPGYTF.

This sequence joins TRBV5-6 and TRBJ2-7; D gene unclear. This CDR3 contains 15 residues. The germline V gene encodes CDR1 SGHDT and CDR2 YYEEEE. Trimming left V 0 bases short and J 2 bases short, with 12 bases between. The CDR3 spells CASSLGSVSTYEQYF. The CDR3 bases are TGTGCCAGCAGCTTGGGGTCAGTGAGTACCTACGAGCAGTACTTC. The full variable domain, in which reference TRBV5-6 and TRBJ2-7 provide the parts outside the CDR3, is DAGVTQSPTHLIKTRGQQVTLRCSPKSGHDTVSWYQQALGQGPQFIFQYYEEEERQRGNFPDRFSGHQFPNYSSELNVNALLLGDSALYLCASSLGSVSTYEQYFGPGTRLTVT.